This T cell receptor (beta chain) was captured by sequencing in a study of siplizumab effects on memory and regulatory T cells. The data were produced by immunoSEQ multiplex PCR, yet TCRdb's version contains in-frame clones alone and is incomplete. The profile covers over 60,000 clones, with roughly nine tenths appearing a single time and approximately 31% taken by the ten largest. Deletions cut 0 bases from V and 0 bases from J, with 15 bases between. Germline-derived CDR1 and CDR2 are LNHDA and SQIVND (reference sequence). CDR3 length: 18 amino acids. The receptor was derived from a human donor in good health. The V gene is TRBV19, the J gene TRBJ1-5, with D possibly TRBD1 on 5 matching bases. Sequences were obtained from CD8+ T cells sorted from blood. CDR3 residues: CASSIERVGVYSNQPQHF. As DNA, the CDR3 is TGTGCCAGTAGTATAGAGAGGGTGGGGGTGTATAGCAATCAGCCCCAGCATTTT.